The T cell receptor (beta chain) under discussion was sequenced for a study of shared clonotypes between healthy human individuals. Study-wide context: Aged between 18 and 49, the donors were a couple of women and three men. Three plates each covered CD4 naive and memory; CD8 naive two, CD8 memory one.

Deep was the level at which the assay was run. The repertoire was sequenced with immunoSEQ multiplex PCR; TCRdb's copy has only in-frame clones and lacks some. The table lists more than 2 million clones, about 95% of them singletons. CDR1 MNHEY and CDR2 SVGAGI come from the germline V gene. The length of the CDR3 is 15 residues. The junction had 16 bases not matched to a gene; V was cut back by 10 bases and J by 6 bases. The TCR comes from a man aged 18 to 29 in good health. The gene calls are TRBV6-5 and TRBJ2-7; TRBD1 agrees at 9 bases. The sample was naive CD4+ T cells sorted from blood. Subset reported: CD45RA+ positively selected. As DNA, the CDR3 is TGTGCCACCTCCGAACTCCGGGACAGGGTTCGCGAGCAGTACTTC. It encodes CATSELRDRVREQYF.